Shown below are 5 T cell receptor beta chains from a single sample sequenced in a study of blood T cell repertoires in COVID-19. The table came from immunoSEQ multiplex PCR; TCRdb's copy has only in-frame clones and leaves some out. Here the sample spans around 390,000 clones, approximately 87% being singletons. Sequencing was carried out using PBMCs or T cells enriched from blood (not recorded which). These receptors originate from a woman aged 50 to 60 who had recovered from COVID-19.

The CDR3: CAISDQGVNQPQHF. As DNA, the CDR3 is TGTGCCATCAGTGACCAGGGTGTAAATCAGCCCCAGCATTTT. The chain links TRBV10-3 to TRBJ1-5; D perhaps matches TRBD1 (5 bases). This CDR3 spans 14 amino acids. Deletions cut 3 bases from V and 4 bases from J, with 10 bases between. Germline assignment: CDR1 ENHRY and CDR2 SYGVKD.

The V call is TRBV29-1, the J call TRBJ2-1; TRBD2 is a possible D gene (7 bases). This CDR3 contains 12 residues. In germline, CDR1 is SQVTM, CDR2 ANQGSEA. The CDR3 DNA sequence: TGCAGTGCGGGGGCATCCTACAATGAGCAGTTCTTC. It translates to CSAGASYNEQFF.

Concerning this clone: At one of its ends the junction is not consistent with the germline gene, which may arise from a read error. The J gene is TRBJ1-6, the V gene TRBV3-1 (or the pseudogene TRBV3-2), with a tentative D call TRBD1 (6 bases). Germline CDR1 and CDR2: LGHDT and YNNKEL (reference sequence). The CDR3 sequence is 12 residues long. DNA for the CDR3: TGTGCCAGCAGCCAAGACAGGGGCCCGGTTGAGTTT. This sequence encodes CASSQDRGPVEF.

The gene calls are TRBV10-3 and TRBJ2-3; 7 bases match TRBD2. Germline assignment: CDR1 ENHRY and CDR2 SYGVKD. This CDR3 is 14 amino acids long. Germline trimming cut 10 bases from V and 2 bases from J; bases unmatched to any gene: 9. The CDR3 sequence is CATRDYRATDTQYF. In nucleotides, the CDR3 is TGTGCCACCCGGGACTACCGCGCCACAGATACGCAGTATTTT.

The rearrangement uses TRBV19 and TRBJ2-7; D remains ambiguous. CDR1 and CDR2 (germline): LNHDA, SQIVND (reference sequence). The germline V and J ends were trimmed by 5 bases and 0 bases, with 11 bases remaining between them. This CDR3 has 14 amino acids. In DNA, the CDR3 is TGTGCCAGTAGTTCACGTCCTAGCTCCTACGAGCAGTACTTC. Translating gives CASSSRPSSYEQYF.